A selection of T cell receptor beta chains follows, all from one sample in a study of human T cells and chemical hapten exposure. TCRdb used MiXCR to reprocess the RACE reads, holding one entry per CDR3 protein. Among around 160,000 distinct CDR3 sequences listed, more than 12% were seen once. Sequences were derived from whole blood, sampled in connection with sensitization to the hapten diphenylcyclopropenone (DPC). These receptors originate from a woman aged 25 to 45 with alopecia areata. Some clones in this sample may be carry-over from other donors' samples. Both conserved end residues are part of each CDR3. Each record gives: V gene, J gene, clone size, D gene, CDR3 length, CDR3 DNA, CDR3 protein. The D gene is left open where the match is weak. Clone size appears in some rows only: once, few, many, or a class for an expanded clone.

TRBV28	TRBJ2-3	few	TRBD2	15	TGTGCCAGCAGCGGACTAGCGGGTTACACAGATACGCAGTATTTT	CASSGLAGYTDTQYF
TRBV18	TRBJ1-5	many	-	17	TGTGCCAGCTCACGGGACGAGGGCGGAACTGTCCATCAGCCCCAGCATTTT	CASSRDEGGTVHQPQHF
TRBV10-1	TRBJ2-1	many	-	15	TGCGCCAGCAGTGACTATACCCTGGGGGACAATGAGCAGTTCTTC	CASSDYTLGDNEQFF
TRBV6-2/TRBV6-3	TRBJ2-1	-	-	12	TGTGCCAGCAGTTCTCTGGACAATGAGCAGTTCTTC	CASSSLDNEQFF
TRBV7-2	TRBJ2-5	few	-	16	TGTGCCAGCAGCTTAGTGGTCTGGGTACTCCAAGAGACCCAGTACTTC	CASSLVVWVLQETQYF
TRBV6-5	TRBJ1-4	many	-	13	TGTGCCAGCACAGGGCAGGCTGAAGAAAAACTGTTTTTT	CASTGQAEEKLFF
TRBV6-2/TRBV6-3	TRBJ2-7	many	-	15	TGTGCCAGCAGTTATGAGTCAGGGTTCATCTACGAGCAGTACTTC	CASSYESGFIYEQYF
TRBV30	TRBJ2-1	-	-	12	TGTGCCTGGAGGACAACGGGAACCACGCAGTTCTTC	CAWRTTGTTQFF
TRBV4-2	TRBJ2-5	-	TRBD2	15	TGTGCCAGCAGCCAAGGGGGAAGCGGGGGTGAGACCCAGTACTTC	CASSQGGSGGETQYF
TRBV7-9	TRBJ2-1	many	TRBD2	17	TGTGCCAGCAGCTTAGCATTTGGTAGCGGGACCTACAATGAGCAGTTCTTC	CASSLAFGSGTYNEQFF
TRBV2	TRBJ2-7	few	-	14	TGTGCCAGCCTGGGACTTCGGGGAACCTACGAGCAGTACTTC	CASLGLRGTYEQYF
TRBV2	TRBJ1-5	-	TRBD1	13	TGTGCCAGCAGGGCAGGGGGTGAGCAGCCCCAGCATTTT	CASRAGGEQPQHF
TRBV7-9	TRBJ2-5	-	TRBD2	16	TGTGCCAGCAGCCCCTTAGCGGGAGCGTCGCAAGAGACCCAGTACTTC	CASSPLAGASQETQYF
TRBV29-1	TRBJ2-1	-	TRBD2	16	TGCAGCGTTAGGGGTTGGTCTAGCGGGAAGGACGATGAGCAGTTCTTC	CSVRGWSSGKDDEQFF
TRBV10-3	TRBJ2-2	-	-	12	TGTGCCATCAGTACAAAGACCGGGGAGCTGTTTTTT	CAISTKTGELFF
TRBV7-6	TRBJ1-3	few	-	15	TGTGCCAGCAGCCAGGGACATAACTCTGGAAACACCATATATTTT	CASSQGHNSGNTIYF
TRBV5-1	TRBJ2-3	many	TRBD1	15	TGCGCCAGCAGCTTACAGGGGGCGAACACAGATACGCAGTATTTT	CASSLQGANTDTQYF
TRBV2	TRBJ1-5	-	-	14	TGTGCCAGCAGTGACAGATATAGCAATCAGCCCCAGCATTTT	CASSDRYSNQPQHF
TRBV6-2/TRBV6-3	TRBJ2-7	-	TRBD1	16	TGTGCCAGCAGTTCCCGACGACAGGGGGCCACCTACGAGCAGTACTTC	CASSSRRQGATYEQYF
TRBV5-1	TRBJ2-7	few	-	12	TGCGCCAGCAGTCCAGGGGACCACGAGCAGTACTTC	CASSPGDHEQYF
TRBV9	TRBJ2-3	-	-	15	TGTGCCAGCAGCGTAGCGATTTCGGGCACAGATACGCAGTATTTT	CASSVAISGTDTQYF
TRBV11-3	TRBJ1-6	-	-	12	TGTGCCAGCAGCACCCGAAATTCACCCCTCCACTTT	CASSTRNSPLHF
TRBV29-1	TRBJ2-3	-	-	15	TGCAGCGTTCAGGGGTTCCCCCACTCGACAGATACGCAGTATTTT	CSVQGFPHSTDTQYF
TRBV7-2	TRBJ1-6	few	-	15	TGTGCCAGCAGCCTCACGTCCGCCTCGAATTCACCCCTCCACTTT	CASSLTSASNSPLHF
TRBV11-1	TRBJ2-7	few	TRBD2	17	TGTGCCAGCAGCCAGCAAGGACCGGGACTAGCTTCCTACGAGCAGTACTTC	CASSQQGPGLASYEQYF
TRBV5-1	TRBJ1-1	-	-	16	TGCGCCAGCAGCTTGGGTTCGCGCAGATACAACACTGAAGCTTTCTTT	CASSLGSRRYNTEAFF
TRBV7-9	TRBJ2-5	-	-	14	TGTGCCAGCAGCTTGGGGGGAACCCAAGAGACCCAGTACTTC	CASSLGGTQETQYF
TRBV27	TRBJ2-3	-	-	14	TGTGCCAGCAGTTCCCGAGTGGTCACAGATACGCAGTATTTT	CASSSRVVTDTQYF
TRBV9	TRBJ2-1	-	-	12	TGTGCCAGCAGCGTACCCTTGCGTGAGCAGTTCTTC	CASSVPLREQFF
TRBV7-2	TRBJ2-7	many	-	15	TGTGCCAGCAGCCTGACTTGGTCGAATGCCTACGAGCAGTACTTC	CASSLTWSNAYEQYF
TRBV6-5	TRBJ1-1	many	-	14	TGTGCCAGCAGTTTCGCCACACGTGGGACTGAAGCTTTCTTT	CASSFATRGTEAFF
TRBV6-5	TRBJ1-1	many	TRBD1	15	TGTGCCAGCAAGGGCACCGGGACAGGGAGACCCGAAGCTTTCTTT	CASKGTGTGRPEAFF
TRBV5-1	TRBJ1-5	many	TRBD1	15	TGCGCCAGCAGCAAGACAGGGGGCGGCCATCAGCCCCAGCATTTT	CASSKTGGGHQPQHF
TRBV20-1	TRBJ1-5	many	-	12	TGCAGTGCTAGAGCCACCGGCGGGCCCCAGCATTTT	CSARATGGPQHF
TRBV6-2/TRBV6-3	TRBJ2-2	-	-	13	TGTGTCAGTACTCAGGGAAACACCGGGGAGCTGTTTTTT	CVSTQGNTGELFF
TRBV29-1	TRBJ2-1	many	-	11	TGCAGCGTTTTAGGTGAGGATGAGCAGTTCTTC	CSVLGEDEQFF
TRBV7-9	TRBJ2-2	-	-	16	TGTGCCAGCAGTCGTACCCGGGATATTAATTCCGGGGAGCTGTTTTTT	CASSRTRDINSGELFF
TRBV7-6	TRBJ2-3	few	TRBD2	14	TGTGCCAGCAGCTCCGGACTAGGGGCAGATACGCAGTATTTT	CASSSGLGADTQYF
TRBV15	TRBJ2-1	-	-	17	TGTGCCACCAGCAGAGATATGGGGCCCAGATTGAACGATGAGCAGTTCTTC	CATSRDMGPRLNDEQFF
TRBV2	TRBJ1-5	-	-	16	TGTGCCAGCAGTGAACGGCCCGCCGGGGGCAATCAGCCCCAGCATTTT	CASSERPAGGNQPQHF
TRBV20-1	TRBJ2-7	few	TRBD1	14	TGCAGTGCAAGCCGGGACAGGGGCTCCTACGAGCAGTACTTC	CSASRDRGSYEQYF
TRBV6-2/TRBV6-3	TRBJ2-6	many	TRBD1	17	TGTGCCAGCAGATCCGGGACAGGTCTCTCTGGGGCCAACGTCCTGACTTTC	CASRSGTGLSGANVLTF
TRBV7-9	TRBJ1-5	few	-	14	TGTGCCAGCAGCTCCGGACAGCCGAATCAGCCCCAGCATTTT	CASSSGQPNQPQHF
TRBV18	TRBJ2-1	many	-	15	TGTGCCAGCTCACCGCAGGGACTCCCAGGCAATGAGCAGTTCTTC	CASSPQGLPGNEQFF
TRBV20-1	TRBJ2-1	many	TRBD2	14	TGCAGTGCTACGGGACTAGCGGGATACAATGAGCAGTTCTTC	CSATGLAGYNEQFF
TRBV20-1	TRBJ2-7	few	TRBD2	16	TGCAGTGCTAGAACCCCGGGACTAGCTAGGGGGGGCGAGCAGTACTTC	CSARTPGLARGGEQYF
TRBV9	TRBJ2-2	many	-	16	TGTGCCAGCAGCGTACCCCCTGGAGCGAACACCGGGGAGCTGTTTTTT	CASSVPPGANTGELFF
TRBV29-1	TRBJ2-3	-	-	10	TGCAGCGTTGCCGCGGGTACGCAGTATTTT	CSVAAGTQYF